This entry features one T cell receptor beta chain sequence. The antigen remains undetermined. Patients with a history of autoimmune disease or on systemic immunosuppression were excluded. This entry is derived from a study of OX40 agonist ivuxolimab in advanced cancers. Study in general: All patients had ivuxolimab intravenously every 2 weeks at 0.01 to 10 mg/kg. Anti-PD-1, anti-PD-L1 or anti-CTLA-4 therapy given earlier was allowed, and 40% had some.

Study-wide results and limits: Low normalized T-cell clonal expansion was also seen in some nonresponders.

Here immunoSEQ multiplex PCR was the method, and the copy in TCRdb shows in-frame clones only, minus some. Of roughly 30,000 clones in the sample, about four fifths were seen once. Sequences were derived from CD4+ or CD8+ T cells sorted from blood, sampled in a trial of the OX40 agonist ivuxolimab. This receptor was taken from an adult with an advanced solid tumor such as melanoma, head and neck, liver or kidney cancer.

The CDR3 loop is CASKRGTEAFF. CDR3 bases: TGTGCCAGTAAGCGGGGTACGGAAGCTTTCTTT. The chain recombines TRBV19 with TRBJ1-1; D gene uncertain. CDR1 is LNHDA and CDR2 is SQIVND in the germline V gene (reference sequence). The CDR3 has 11 amino acids. Trimming shortened V by 7 bases and J by 8 bases, and 11 bases separated the two germline ends.